This TCR beta chain comes out of a study of T cell responses to AZD1222 COVID-19 vaccine. In the case of this clone: Its antigen is not identified.

Points from the study as a whole: Researchers took repertoire samples only after the peak T cell response had come.

Clones were sequenced by immunoSEQ multiplex PCR, and TCRdb holds only the in-frame ones, with some missing. The sample gives around 140,000 clones, more than 80% of which show up once; about 1.5% is in the top ten. Specimen: peripheral blood, collected on day 0 of AZD1222 vaccination. This TCR came from an adult in good health.

The CDR3 here is CASSIRGNTGELFF. For the CDR3, the DNA is TGTGCCAGTAGTATTCGGGGGAACACCGGGGAGCTGTTTTTT. V usage is TRBV19 and J usage is TRBJ2-2, with a weak D call TRBD2 (5 bases). Trimming pared 3 bases from V and 1 base from J, leaving 6 bases between. This CDR3 comprises 14 residues. Germline assignment: CDR1 LNHDA and CDR2 SQIVND (reference sequence).